This T cell receptor beta chain was obtained from a study of T cell repertoires in cytomegalovirus infection. CDR1 is ENHRY, CDR2 SYGVKD, per germline. The CDR3 covers 14 residues. Trimming left V 5 bases short and J 0 bases short, with 10 bases between. A word on this clonotype: Its antigen is currently unknown.

TCRdb analysed the reads with MiXCR anew, one entry per CDR3 protein. Among approximately 1,000,000 distinct CDR3 sequences, roughly 30% were seen once, and the ten largest hold around 15%. The sequence was obtained from a human donor in good health (CMV status not recorded). Some clones in this sample may be carry-over from other donors' samples. This chain connects TRBV10-3 to TRBJ1-1; D remains unclear. The starting material was cultured CD8+ T cells from PBMCs, obtained from culture after CMV antigen stimulation. CDR3 coding DNA: TGTGCCATCAGTTTCAATGGGCTGAACACTGAAGCTTTCTTT. It specifies CAISFNGLNTEAFF.